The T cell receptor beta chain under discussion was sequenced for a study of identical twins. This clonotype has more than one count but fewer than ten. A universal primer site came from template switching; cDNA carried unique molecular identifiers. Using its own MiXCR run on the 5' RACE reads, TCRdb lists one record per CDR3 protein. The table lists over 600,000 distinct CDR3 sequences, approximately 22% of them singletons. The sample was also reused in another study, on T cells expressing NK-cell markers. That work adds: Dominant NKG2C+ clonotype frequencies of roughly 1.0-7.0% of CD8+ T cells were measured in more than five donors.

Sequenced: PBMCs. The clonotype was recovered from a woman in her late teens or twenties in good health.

CDR3 protein: CSASRAGVNSPLHF. CDR3 sequence (DNA): TGCAGTGCTAGTCGGGCGGGGGTTAATTCACCCCTCCACTTT. This rearrangement joins TRBV20-1 to TRBJ1-6; possibly TRBD1 for D (5 bases). V shed 3 bases and J shed 6 bases, with 12 bases lying between them. This CDR3 contains 14 residues. CDR1 is DFQATT, CDR2 SNEGSKA, per germline (reference sequence).